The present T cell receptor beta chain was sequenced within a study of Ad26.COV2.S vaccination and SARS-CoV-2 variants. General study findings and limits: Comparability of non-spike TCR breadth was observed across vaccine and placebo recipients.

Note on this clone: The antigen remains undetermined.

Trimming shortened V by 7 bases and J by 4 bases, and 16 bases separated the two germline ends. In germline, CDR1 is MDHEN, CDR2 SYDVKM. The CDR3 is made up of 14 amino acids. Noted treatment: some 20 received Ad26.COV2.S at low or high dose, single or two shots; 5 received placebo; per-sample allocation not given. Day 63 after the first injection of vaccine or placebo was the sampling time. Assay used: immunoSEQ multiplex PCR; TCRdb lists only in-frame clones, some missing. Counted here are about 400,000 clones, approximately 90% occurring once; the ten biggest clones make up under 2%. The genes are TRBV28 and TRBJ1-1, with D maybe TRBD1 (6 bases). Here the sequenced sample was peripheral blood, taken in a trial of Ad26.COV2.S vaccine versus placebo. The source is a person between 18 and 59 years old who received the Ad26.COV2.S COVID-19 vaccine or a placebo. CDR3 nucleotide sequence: TGTGCCAGCATAGCAGGGGCATGGAGCACTGAAGCTTTCTTT. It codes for CASIAGAWSTEAFF.